This T cell receptor beta chain comes out of a study of CXCR3-negative and CXCR3-positive naive CD8 T cells. Findings and caveats of the study: A higher hydrophobicity marked the TRB CDR3s of CXCR3-positive naive cells versus CXCR3-negative naive cells.

This clonotype is deemed medium-sized (0.01 to 0.1%) by its frequency. Its antigen is unknown. Libraries of TRB cDNA were made by 5' RACE and carried UMIs. TCRdb reprocessed the 5' RACE reads and reports one entry per CDR3 protein, with no DNA. The sample's table shows tens of thousands of distinct CDR3 sequences. The CDR3 extends over 14 amino acids. The germline V gene encodes CDR1 SGHRS and CDR2 YFSETQ. The rearrangement uses TRBV5-1 and TRBJ2-2. The TCR originated in a human donor in good health. Some clones in this sample may be carry-over from other donors' samples. The sample taken for sequencing was naive CXCR3+ CD8+ T cells from blood. Subset noted: CD45RO-CCR7+CD27+CD95- naive CD8+ T cells expressing CXCR3 (TNR3+). CDR3 sequence: CASSLARNTGELFF.